These 4 T cell receptor beta chains were all obtained from the same sample, sequenced in a study of T cell responses to AZD1222 COVID-19 vaccine. Repertoires were generated with immunoSEQ multiplex PCR, while TCRdb's copy carries only in-frame clones and drops some. The sample gives about 170,000 clones, around 91% of which show up once; 6.9% is in the top ten. Specimen: peripheral blood, collected on day 0 of AZD1222 vaccination. These receptors were taken from an adult in good health.

The chain recombines TRBV18 with TRBJ1-4; possibly TRBD1 for D (6 bases). Trimming pared 2 bases from V and 6 bases from J, leaving 16 bases between. Germline CDR1 reads KGHSH; CDR2 reads LQKENI. CDR3 length: 16 amino acids. CDR3 amino acids: CASSPTGGAGDEKLFF. The CDR3 DNA reads TGTGCCAGCTCACCAACTGGGGGGGCCGGTGATGAAAAACTGTTTTTT.

This chain uses TRBV5-1 with TRBJ1-3, with D unresolved. V was cut by 0 bases and J by 2 bases, with 15 bases left in between. The germline CDR1 and CDR2 sequences are SGHRS and YFSETQ. This CDR3 comprises 17 residues. CDR3 amino acids: CASSLALRSLPGNTIYF. In DNA form, the CDR3 reads TGCGCCAGCAGCTTGGCCCTGAGGTCGCTTCCTGGAAACACCATATATTTT.

The chain is built from TRBV4-1 and TRBJ1-2, with 8 positions matching TRBD1. J gave up 1 base and V 5 bases, and 6 bases lay outside the gene matches. From germline, CDR1 is MGHRA and CDR2 YSYEKL. The CDR3 consists of 15 residues. CDR3 DNA sequence: TGCGCCAGCAGCAAAGGGACAGGACTTAACTATGGCTACACCTTC. This translates into CASSKGTGLNYGYTF.

This rearrangement joins TRBV2 to TRBJ2-7; the D is unclear. V lost 2 bases, J lost 3 bases, and 5 bases lay in between. The length of the CDR3 is 12 residues. Germline V gene lookup returns CDR1 SNHLY and CDR2 FYNNEI. The CDR3, as DNA: TGTGCCAGCAGTGAACGAAACTACGAGCAGTACTTC. This gives the protein CASSERNYEQYF.